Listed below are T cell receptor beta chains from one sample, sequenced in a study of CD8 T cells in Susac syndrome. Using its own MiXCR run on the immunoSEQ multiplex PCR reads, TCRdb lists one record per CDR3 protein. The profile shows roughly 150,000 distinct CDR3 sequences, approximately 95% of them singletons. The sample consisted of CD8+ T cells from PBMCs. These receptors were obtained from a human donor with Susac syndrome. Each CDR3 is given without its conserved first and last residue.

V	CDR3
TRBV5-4	ASSFGSGATYEQY
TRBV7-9	ASSYQTGNTEAF
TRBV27	ASSLSSGLVADTQY
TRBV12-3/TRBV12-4	ASSPTASSYT
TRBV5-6	ASSSGPGGYT
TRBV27	ASSFGGRGNEQY
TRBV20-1	SARTGPRYGYT
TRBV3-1	ASSHAGGGYEQY
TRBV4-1	ASSPGVGPNEQF
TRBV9	ASSVEGTGYEQY
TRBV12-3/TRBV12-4	ASSFLSGGETQY
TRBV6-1	ASSDATGRAYEQY
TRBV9	ASSIQSGKGPNYGYT
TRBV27	ASSLSEGSTDTQY
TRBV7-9	ASSEGGYT
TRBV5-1	ASSLEGGYT